Listed below are T cell receptor beta chains from one sample, sequenced in a study of shared T cell receptors in the human thymus. Sequenced by immunoSEQ multiplex PCR; TCRdb stores in-frame clones only, minus some. The sample has roughly 660,000 clones, 88% seen once. This same sample was also taken into another study, of human thymus T cells.

Sequencing used thymocytes. The receptor set was obtained from a boy younger than two with a congenital heart defect. Both conserved end residues are trimmed from each CDR3.

v_call,cdr3_aa
TRBV28,ASSFGLAGSEQF
TRBV27,ASRLAGGSAKNIQY
TRBV11-2,ASSLCRDDQETQY
TRBV5-4,ASSPPESPVTQY
TRBV15,ATSRDRRAGGPPYEQY
TRBV2,ASSEGARITDTQY
TRBV4-2,ASVSQGNTEAF
TRBV13,ASSSGTSGTDTQY
TRBV7-9,ASSLAHRGELF
TRBV27,ASSPPGFRYGYT
TRBV5-4,ASSLGQPSGRGNEQF
TRBV10-3,AIGGGTSSYNEQF
TRBV15,ATSEKRAGYEQY
TRBV10-3,AISESRTGEYNEQF
TRBV27,ASSGGTGTPQETQY
TRBV27,ASSPNRTSGDYEQY
TRBV4-2,ASSPTLGQGVLYGYEQY
TRBV5-1,ASWGTGPAGETQY
TRBV4-3,ASSQDPRLAGDRLEQY
TRBV28,ASSLRTGGYNEQF
TRBV4-3,ASSQEATSGRPSYEQY
TRBV4-3,ASSQDGREQY
TRBV10-3,AISESPGEGNEQF
TRBV4-3,ASSQGLAGGPGYNEQF
TRBV15,ATSRDRDRPYNEQF
TRBV25-1,ASSVVRDTPDEQF
TRBV4-3,ASSQARSVWLAGGPGREQF
TRBV21-1,ASTGDGYT
TRBV27,ASSLWSGTSGSWGTDTQY
TRBV29-1,SVGPPPPPKTSGTHTDTQY
TRBV25-1,ASINEETVKNRNTEAF
TRBV11-2,ASLRAGGYNEQF
TRBV18,ASSPGLAGYNEQF
TRBV4-1,ASSQEEREGGETQY
TRBV15,ATSRIPRGREGGTDTQY
TRBV13,ASSRMEVPGGTDTQY
TRBV11-2,ASSLGQNEKLF
TRBV5-4,ASSLGDRVNGYT
TRBV7-9,ASSEGQDEQY
TRBV7-2,ASSRNRVANEKLF
TRBV19,ASSPPTRGLDFAAF
TRBV19,ASKDRGGYGYT
TRBV19,ASSNSVGVSNQPQH
TRBV29-1,SVVAEPYTGELF
TRBV25-1,ASPRRGDTQY
TRBV4-2,ASSQDGAGSSYEQY
TRBV28,ASSLRTGHNEKLF
TRBV30,AWKDRGRNSGNTIY
TRBV11-2,ASSYRTGRVKGYT
TRBV28,ASSLARTTTNYGYT
TRBV29-1,SVENSGEDTQY
TRBV25-1,ASSEVAGGMYEQY
TRBV28,ASSSYGQGAGNQPQH
TRBV29-1,SVERVGDRVSPATNEKLF
TRBV9,ASSGRGTSGKGTDTQY